The table lists the clone carrying this T cell receptor (beta chain) with many counts. Its antigen is not known. This sample is drawn from a study of T cells in Graves' hyperthyroidism and ophthalmopathy. It was considered stable Graves' hyperthyroidism when ophthalmopathy did not progress within 18 months. Each diagnosis drew on symptoms, thyroxine, TRAb, thyroid ultrasound and orbital computed tomography findings. What was amplified from RNA transcripts were TCR beta CDR3 regions. HTBI primers drove first-round RT-PCR of the TCR CDR3. One entry per CDR3 protein results from TCRdb running MiXCR on the multiplex PCR reads. The sample has about 400,000 distinct CDR3 sequences, about 12% seen once. CDR1 is MDHEN and CDR2 is SYDVKM in the germline V gene. The CDR3 totals 13 residues. Trimming left V 6 bases short and J 4 bases short, with 10 bases between. The study, taken as a whole, reports: In the analysis, a 13 V-J model separated ophthalmopathy from stable hyperthyroidism.

This chain uses TRBV28 with TRBJ2-1, with a tentative D call TRBD1 (6 bases). The origin of this receptor is a woman aged 18 to 35 with Graves' hyperthyroidism. Specimen: blood. CDR3 residues: CASRGQPYNEQFF. The CDR3 DNA follows: TGTGCCAGCAGGGGACAACCGTACAATGAGCAGTTCTTC.